This T cell receptor beta chain emerged from a study of blood T cell repertoires in COVID-19 (dated by TCRdb to between 2020 and 2021). Context from the whole study: Collaborator samples came from the United States, Italy and Spain and covered acute and convalescent phases of COVID-19. The material from the prospective study consisted of cDNA or gDNA derived from T cells, B-cell-depleted T cells, or PBMCs. Subjects who had been exposed to COVID-19, were actively infected with it, or had recovered from it provided the deeply sampled blood TCRbeta repertoires that made up the dataset. The repertoires were made available in a free public database intended to serve as a resource for research on the immune response to SARS-CoV-2. Samples came from the ongoing ImmuneRACE study (first 160 participants) plus 1,254 subjects from 6 global collaborators. The sample metadata nearly always contained a de-identified subject ID, COVID-19 status, age in years and sex. Where available, HLA class I and class II types were obtained from metadata supplied by the sample provider rather than from assay-based typing. The research as a whole found: The amount of clinical and demographic metadata varied by source and participant and was provided uncurated.

To note about this clone: It lacks a known antigen. Within one base of it there is no much larger clone, and no base qualities were kept.

The immunoSEQ Assay, a bias-controlled multiplex PCR, was used to amplify TCRbeta CDR3 regions from genomic DNA. Turning to the authors' computational methods: The number of nucleated cells in each sample was estimated by amplification of reference gene primers within the assay. Sequence reads were collapsed and filtered to measure the absolute abundance of every unique TCRbeta CDR3 rearrangement. For each sample, productive Simpson clonality was calculated as the square root of Simpson's diversity index across productive rearrangements. In its TCRdb copy, this immuneACCESS table keeps in-frame sequences only and misses some clones. Where compared with another copy, unresolved V genes explain less than half of these, and the others have no known cause. V and J calls and clone size are copied from that table; D and trimming were computed from the DNA. This sample comprises over 250,000 clones, around 82% of them detected only once. Roughly a tenth of the sample goes to the ten largest clones.

Looking up the germline V gene (reference sequence) yields CDR1 SEHNR and CDR2 FQNEAQ. Deletion took 4 bases off V and 1 base off J, with a span of 10 bases between the germline ends. From its cysteine to its phenylalanine, the CDR3 spans 14 amino acids. The entry retains the CDR3 DNA only, 42 bases that are in frame from base 1. Samples from volunteer blood donors who had recovered from COVID-19 were contributed by a second Seattle source. Each collaborating institution followed its own protocols to collect whole blood in K2EDTA tubes. Collaborator samples were shipped for TCRbeta analysis as frozen whole blood, isolated PBMCs, or DNA extracted from either sample type.

This sequence was found in a woman aged 45-65 years who had recovered from COVID-19. The sample consisted of peripheral blood. The rearrangement combines TRBV7-9 with TRBJ1-1; confidence is insufficient to name the D gene. The CDR3 protein sequence reads: CASSSPRSNTEAFF. The DNA sequence is TGTGCCAGCAGCTCGCCCAGGTCGAACACTGAAGCTTTCTTT.